The 29 T cell receptor beta chains presented below share a single source sample, sequenced in a study of T cells in localized non-small cell lung cancer. Some clones are missing from TCRdb's copy, which holds only in-frame ones; the method was immunoSEQ multiplex PCR. The sample carries 52,000 or so clones, approximately 80% recorded once. The sample in question was peripheral blood mononuclear cells, obtained before any cancer treatment. The receptor set was obtained from a man aged 40 to 75 with stage III lung adenocarcinoma.

This chain links TRBV7-3 with TRBJ1-5, with TRBD1 identical over 7 bases. The germline V gene has CDR1 SGHTA and CDR2 FQGTGA. V dropped 5 bases and J dropped 4; count of bases not matched to a gene: 5. This CDR3 is 14 amino acids long. The CDR3 bases are TGTGCCAGCAGCCCGGACAGGTATAATCAGCCCCAGCATTTT. Amino acid sequence: CASSPDRYNQPQHF. Full variable domain (missing parts from reference TRBV7-3 and TRBJ1-5): GAGVSQTPSNKVTEKGKYVELRCDPISGHTALYWYRQSLGQGPEFLIYFQGTGAADDSGLPNDRFFAVRPEGSVSTLKIQRTERGDSAVYLCASSPDRYNQPQHFGDGTRLSIL.

The CDR3 is CSVYGSGETQYF. As DNA, the CDR3 is TGCAGCGTTTACGGGAGTGGAGAGACCCAGTACTTC. This chain uses TRBV29-1 with TRBJ2-5; the D gene is possibly TRBD2 (6 bases). Germline V lookup: CDR1 SQVTM, CDR2 ANQGSEA. The V gene lost 5 bases and the J gene lost 4 bases, with 11 bases spanning the gap. The CDR3 runs to 12 residues.

V and J are TRBV12-5 and TRBJ2-7; TRBD1 agrees at 11 bases. The length of the CDR3 is 17 residues. Looked up from germline, CDR1 is LGHNT and CDR2 is FRNRAP. J lost 0 bases, V lost 4 bases, and 8 bases had no gene match. CDR3 coding DNA: TGTGCTAGTGGTTCGACCTTAGGGACAGGGGGCTCCTACGAGCAGTACTTC. Amino acid sequence: CASGSTLGTGGSYEQYF.

The rearrangement links TRBV7-2 to TRBJ2-4; D unresolved. V lost 9 bases and J 2 bases, leaving 8 bases between the germline ends. Germline V gene lookup returns CDR1 SGHTA and CDR2 FQGNSA. The CDR3 is made up of 12 amino acids. In DNA form, the CDR3 reads TGTGCCAGTCAGGCCTCCAAAAACATTCAGTACTTC. Translation gives CASQASKNIQYF.

The sample holds one count of this clone. This chain joins TRBV7-9 and TRBJ1-4, with D possibly matching TRBD1 (5 bases). CDR3 length equals 16 residues. Germline V gene lookup returns CDR1 SEHNR and CDR2 FQNEAQ (reference sequence). The V end was cut by 2 bases, the J end by 5 bases, with 15 bases between. The CDR3 is CASSLRVGTSNEKLFF. In DNA form, the CDR3 reads TGTGCCAGCAGCTTAAGGGTCGGGACTTCGAATGAAAAACTGTTTTTT. The full variable domain, in which reference TRBV7-9 and TRBJ1-4 provide the parts outside the CDR3, is DTGVSQNPRHKITKRGQNVTFRCDPISEHNRLYWYRQTLGQGPEFLTYFQNEAQLEKSRLLSDRFSAERPKGSFSTLEIQRTEQGDSAMYLCASSLRVGTSNEKLFFGSGTQLSVL.

The J gene is TRBJ1-5, the V gene TRBV7-7; possibly TRBD1 for D (5 bases). CDR1 is SSHAT and CDR2 is FNYEAQ in the germline V gene (reference sequence). The CDR3 has 15 amino acids. V was shortened by 1 base and J by 5 bases, with 12 bases between the two germline ends. CDR3 bases: TGTGCCAGCAGCTTAGGGTCAGGGAGGCATCAGCCCCAGCATTTT. This codes for CASSLGSGRHQPQHF. Full variable domain (missing parts from reference TRBV7-7 and TRBJ1-5): GAGVSQSPRYKVTKRGQDVTLRCDPISSHATLYWYQQALGQGPEFLTYFNYEAQPDKSGLPSDRFSAERPEGSISTLTIQRTEQRDSAMYRCASSLGSGRHQPQHFGDGTRLSIL.

The CDR3 loop is CASSQVSGAQETQYF. CDR3 DNA: TGCGCCAGCAGCCAAGTTTCGGGAGCACAAGAGACCCAGTACTTC. This chain links TRBV4-3 with TRBJ2-5, with D possibly TRBD2 on 6 matching bases. The V gene's germline CDR1 is LGHNA and CDR2 YSLEER. This CDR3 comprises 15 residues. With 1 base removed from V and 2 bases from J, the gap between germline ends came to 11 bases.

The chain recombines TRBV6-1 with TRBJ2-1, with 8 bases matching TRBD2. The V gene's germline CDR1 is MNHNS and CDR2 SASEGT. There are 15 residues in the CDR3. V was clipped by 6 bases and J by 4 bases; unmatched bases: 8. The CDR3: CASSHNGGRYNEQFF. Here the CDR3 DNA reads TGTGCCAGCAGCCACAACGGCGGGAGGTACAATGAGCAGTTCTTC.

This clone was seen only a few times. The rearrangement links TRBV19 to TRBJ2-2, with a tentative D call TRBD1 (7 bases). Trimming pared 7 bases from V and 2 bases from J, leaving 11 bases between. The germline V gene encodes CDR1 LNHDA and CDR2 SQIVND (reference sequence). The CDR3 has 14 residues. In nucleotides, the CDR3 is TGTGCCAGTAAGGAGGGGGCAAACACCGGGGAGCTGTTTTTT. Its translation: CASKEGANTGELFF.

The J gene is TRBJ2-5, the V gene TRBV7-3; 7 positions agree with TRBD2. Germline CDR1 is SGHTA and CDR2 is FQGTGA. This CDR3 is built from 13 residues. The junction had 3 bases not matched to a gene; V was cut back by 4 bases and J by 4 bases. This CDR3 reads CASSSASGETQYF. CDR3 nucleotide sequence: TGTGCCAGCAGCTCTGCTAGCGGAGAGACCCAGTACTTC.

J is TRBJ1-2 and V is TRBV7-2, with 7 bases that match TRBD1. CDR3 length: 16 residues. Germline V CDR1 and CDR2: SGHTA, FQGNSA. With V trimmed by 2 bases and J by 4 bases, 10 bases remained unmatched. The CDR3 DNA reads as TGTGCCAGCAGCTTATCGGCACAGGGGACGGCCTATGGCTACACCTTC. Encoded protein: CASSLSAQGTAYGYTF.

The rearrangement joins TRBV11-2 to TRBJ1-3; 7 bases match TRBD1. CDR1 is SGHAT and CDR2 is FQNNGV in the germline V gene. The J segment lost 0 bases and the V segment lost 5 bases, leaving 13 bases of the junction unmatched. The CDR3 has 18 amino acids. DNA for the CDR3: TGTGCCAGCAGCCAGACAGGGTTTGGGCTCCCCTCTGGAAACACCATATATTTT. Translated: CASSQTGFGLPSGNTIYF.

The chain couples TRBV7-9 to TRBJ1-2; D unclear. V was pared by 6 bases and J by 8 bases, with 16 bases between. The CDR3 runs 13 residues. The germline V gene has CDR1 SEHNR and CDR2 FQNEAQ (reference sequence). The CDR3 nucleotides are TGTGCCAGCAGGGCGGGCACCTTTCAAGGCTACACCTTC. This gives the protein CASRAGTFQGYTF.

This rearrangement joins TRBV25-1 to TRBJ2-5, with D perhaps matching TRBD2 (6 bases). Germline V gene sequence: CDR1 MGHDK, CDR2 SYGVNS. There are 16 residues in the CDR3. Deletions cut 3 bases from V and 0 bases from J, with 14 bases between. In DNA, the CDR3 is TGTGCCAGCAGTGAGGCGGGACCAGTCTACCAAGAGACCCAGTACTTC. This translates into CASSEAGPVYQETQYF.

The rearrangement links TRBV29-1 to TRBJ1-1; unclear D gene. This CDR3 contains 13 residues. The V and J ends lost 1 base and 0 bases respectively, with 6 bases between them. Germline-derived CDR1 and CDR2 are SQVTM and ANQGSEA. The CDR3: CSVEGRLNTEAFF. CDR3 nucleotides: TGCAGCGTTGAAGGTCGTTTGAACACTGAAGCTTTCTTT.

The V call is TRBV19, the J call TRBJ1-2; D perhaps matches TRBD1 (6 bases). The CDR3 has 13 residues. Germline loops: CDR1 LNHDA, CDR2 SQIVND (reference sequence). V was trimmed by 5 bases and J by 3 bases, leaving 10 bases between them. The CDR3 coding sequence is TGTGCCAGTAGTGAGGGGGAGGACTATGGCTACACCTTC. Protein sequence: CASSEGEDYGYTF.

The chain combines TRBV7-9 with TRBJ2-5; the D gene could be TRBD1 or TRBD2 (6 bases each). The CDR3 sequence is 14 residues long. Germline V gene data show CDR1 as SEHNR and CDR2 as FQNEAQ (reference sequence). V lost 5 bases and J 5 bases, leaving 15 bases between the germline ends. CDR3 DNA: TGTGCCAGCAGCCGGACGGGGGCAAGGGAGACCCAGTACTTC. It specifies CASSRTGARETQYF.

V and J are TRBV19 and TRBJ2-1; 9 bases fit TRBD2. Trimming took 5 bases from V and 7 from J; bases not matched to a gene: 9. The CDR3 runs 15 residues. Germline assignment: CDR1 LNHDA and CDR2 SQIVND (reference sequence). The CDR3 loop is CASSVSGGLGNEQFF. DNA for the CDR3: TGTGCCAGTAGTGTGAGCGGGGGGCTAGGGAATGAGCAGTTCTTC.

The V call is TRBV13, the J call TRBJ2-7; perhaps D is TRBD1 or TRBD2 (5 bases each). The CDR3 runs 15 residues. V was pared by 1 base and J by 3 bases, with 13 bases between. The germline V gene has CDR1 PRHDT and CDR2 FYEKMQ (reference sequence). CDR3 amino acids: CASSLVGVKSYEQYF. The CDR3 DNA is TGTGCCAGCAGCTTAGTGGGGGTAAAAAGCTACGAGCAGTACTTC.

This chain uses TRBV30 with TRBJ1-5; 8 bases align to TRBD1. V lost 4 bases and J lost 2; bases outside the gene matches: 13. Germline CDR1 GTSNPN, CDR2 SVGIG (reference sequence). The CDR3 loop spans 17 amino acids. The CDR3 here is CAWIILQQGVCNQPQHF. The CDR3 DNA sequence: TGTGCCTGGATAATTCTTCAACAGGGGGTATGCAATCAGCCCCAGCATTTT.

This clone was recorded once. The genes are TRBV10-3 and TRBJ1-1; no reliable D call. The germline CDR1 and CDR2 sequences are ENHRY and SYGVKD. Deletions cut 8 bases from V and 10 bases from J, with 14 bases between. CDR3 length: 11 amino acids. This CDR3 is CAIGSSDGAFF. CDR3 DNA: TGTGCCATCGGAAGTTCGGACGGAGCTTTCTTT.

This clone has more than one count but fewer than ten. The chain recombines TRBV7-9 with TRBJ1-1; the D gene is possibly TRBD1 (6 bases). Trimming stripped 3 bases from V and 11 bases from J, with 13 bases between. The CDR3 extends over 12 amino acids. Germline V gene data show CDR1 as SEHNR and CDR2 as FQNEAQ (reference sequence). The CDR3 spells CASSFGTGMAFF. DNA for the CDR3: TGTGCCAGCAGCTTCGGAACAGGGATGGCTTTCTTT. The full variable domain, rest sourced from reference TRBV7-9 and TRBJ1-1, is DTGVSQNPRHKITKRGQNVTFRCDPISEHNRLYWYRQTLGQGPEFLTYFQNEAQLEKSRLLSDRFSAERPKGSFSTLEIQRTEQGDSAMYLCASSFGTGMAFFGQGTRLTVV.

V gene TRBV6-5 combines with J gene TRBJ1-5; D ambiguous. The ends were cut back, 6 bases at V and 2 bases at J, with 5 bases in the middle. The germline V gene has CDR1 MNHEY and CDR2 SVGAGI. The CDR3 consists of 12 residues. CDR3 coding DNA: TGTGCCAGCAGCAGAGGCAATCAGCCCCAGCATTTT. Residues: CASSRGNQPQHF.

This rearrangement joins TRBV14 to TRBJ1-2; D is perhaps TRBD1 (5 bases). The CDR3 spans 15 residues. The V and J ends lost 1 base and 11 bases respectively, with 20 bases between them. Germline V gene lookup returns CDR1 SGHDN and CDR2 FVKESK. The CDR3 bases are TGTGCCAGCAGCCAAGCTACAGGCCTTGCAGGAACTTACACCTTC. Amino acid sequence: CASSQATGLAGTYTF.

The chain couples TRBV6-1 to TRBJ2-7; D gene ambiguous. The CDR3 consists of 13 residues. Trimming cost V 2 bases and J 6 bases, with 11 bases left between them. The germline CDR1 and CDR2 sequences are MNHNS and SASEGT. CDR3 in amino acids: CASSESRPGEQYF. CDR3 DNA sequence: TGTGCCAGCAGTGAAAGCAGGCCGGGCGAGCAGTACTTC.

The chain employs TRBV5-5 and TRBJ2-5; 8 nucleotides agree with TRBD2. Losses at the gene ends were 4 bases for V and 2 bases for J; bases not matched to a gene: 10. The CDR3 totals 16 residues. CDR1 is SGHKS, CDR2 YYEKEE, per germline (reference sequence). CDR3 region: CASSVSATSAQETQYF. The CDR3 region has the DNA TGTGCCAGCAGCGTCTCCGCGACTAGCGCTCAAGAGACCCAGTACTTC.

V and J are TRBV9 and TRBJ1-4; D unresolved. CDR1 SGDLS and CDR2 YYNGEE come from the germline V gene. Trimming stripped 0 bases from V and 5 bases from J, with 14 bases between. This CDR3 spans 16 amino acids. CDR3 sequence: CASSVAPGRANEKLFF. The CDR3 DNA follows: TGTGCCAGCAGCGTAGCTCCTGGGAGGGCCAATGAAAAACTGTTTTTT.

This chain links TRBV19 with TRBJ1-3; D remains unclear. This CDR3 spans 13 amino acids. CDR1 LNHDA and CDR2 SQIVND come from the germline V gene (reference sequence). V was pared by 7 bases and J by 0 bases, with 7 bases between. CDR3 amino acids: CASTENSGNTIYF. CDR3 bases: TGTGCCAGTACGGAAAACTCTGGAAACACCATATATTTT. The full variable domain, with the rest looked up from reference TRBV19 and TRBJ1-3, is DGGITQSPKYLFRKEGQNVTLSCEQNLNHDAMYWYRQDPGQGLRLIYYSQIVNDFQKGDIAEGYSVSREKKESFPLTVTSAQKNPTAFYLCASTENSGNTIYFGEGSWLTVV.

The chain has TRBV5-4 and TRBJ2-5; 10 bases agree with TRBD2. The CDR3 loop spans 17 amino acids. V trimming: 0 bases; J trimming: 7 bases; junction bases outside the gene matches: 12. CDR1 and CDR2 (germline): SGHNT, YYREEE (reference sequence). CDR3 DNA sequence: TGTGCCAGCAGCTTGGATGGGGCTAGCGGGAGAAAGGGGACCCAGTACTTC. Encoded protein: CASSLDGASGRKGTQYF.